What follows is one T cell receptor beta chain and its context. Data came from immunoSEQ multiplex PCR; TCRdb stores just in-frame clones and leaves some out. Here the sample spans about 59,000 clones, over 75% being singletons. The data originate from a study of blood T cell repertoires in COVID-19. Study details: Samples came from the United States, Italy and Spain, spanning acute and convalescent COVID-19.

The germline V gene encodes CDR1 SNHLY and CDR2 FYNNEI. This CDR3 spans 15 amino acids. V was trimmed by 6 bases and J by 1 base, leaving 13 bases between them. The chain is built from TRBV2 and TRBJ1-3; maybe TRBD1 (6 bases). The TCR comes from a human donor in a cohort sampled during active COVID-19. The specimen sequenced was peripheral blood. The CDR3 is CASSRDTESGNTIYF. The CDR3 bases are TGTGCCAGCAGCCGGGACACCGAATCTGGAAACACCATATATTTT. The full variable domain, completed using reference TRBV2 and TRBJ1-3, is EPEVTQTPSHQVTQMGQEVILRCVPISNHLYFYWYRQILGQKVEFLVSFYNNEISEKSEIFDDQFSVERPDGSNFTLKIRSTKLEDSAMYFCASSRDTESGNTIYFGEGSWLTVV.